This TCR beta chain was obtained from a study of CD8 T cells in Susac syndrome. CDR1 is MNHEY and CDR2 is SMNVEV in the germline V gene (reference sequence). V was cut by 5 bases and J by 5 bases, with 10 bases left in between. The CDR3 runs 13 residues. RNA amounts of roughly 0.5 to 1 ug underwent reverse transcription with random hexamers. Each CDR3 protein gets one entry after TCRdb re-called the immunoSEQ multiplex PCR reads with MiXCR. Of tens of thousands of distinct CDR3 sequences listed, 94% are singletons. Sequenced input: CD8+ T cells from PBMCs. The rearrangement links TRBV27 to TRBJ2-1; D not resolved. The TCR originated in a human donor in good health. The DNA of the CDR3 is TGTGCCAGCAGTGGAATGAGGCACAATGAGCAGTTCTTC. Amino acids: CASSGMRHNEQFF.